A single sample gave rise to the 21 T cell receptor beta chains below, sequenced in a study of identical twins. TCRdb passed the 5' RACE reads through MiXCR, listing each CDR3 protein once. This sample has about 470,000 distinct CDR3 sequences; approximately 24% occur once, and the top ten carry about 2.7%. These data also featured in a second study, about T cells expressing NK-cell markers.

The specimen sequenced was CD4+ T cells sorted from blood. The source is a woman under 30 in good health.

This clonotype turned up a few times. The chain carries TRBV20-1 and TRBJ2-3; tentative D call: TRBD1 (6 bases). Per the germline V gene, CDR1 is DFQATT and CDR2 is SNEGSKA (reference sequence). This CDR3 spans 13 amino acids. V lost 5 bases and J lost 2, with 11 bases in between. For the CDR3, the DNA is TGCAGTGCTCCCCGGACAGCCACAGATACGCAGTATTTT. Translated: CSAPRTATDTQYF.

There are a few counts of this clonotype. The chain couples TRBV7-9 to TRBJ2-5; D is unclear. Germline V gene lookup returns CDR1 SEHNR and CDR2 FQNEAQ (reference sequence). This CDR3 has 15 amino acids. Trimming pared 4 bases from V and 2 bases from J, leaving 14 bases between. CDR3 sequence reads: CASSYRKPVQETQYF. For the CDR3, the DNA is TGTGCCAGCAGCTACCGAAAACCCGTTCAAGAGACCCAGTACTTC.

This clonotype was detected once. V is TRBV9 and J is TRBJ2-1, with 8 bases lining up with TRBD1. Trimming took 2 bases from V and 1 from J; bases not matched to a gene: 5. This CDR3 is 16 amino acids long. Germline lookup yields CDR1 SGDLS and CDR2 YYNGEE. CDR3 DNA sequence: TGTGCCAGCAGCGTGACAACAGGGGGGTCCTACAATGAGCAGTTCTTC. It specifies CASSVTTGGSYNEQFF.

The gene calls are TRBV20-1 and TRBJ2-7; 7 bases line up with TRBD2. CDR1 DFQATT and CDR2 SNEGSKA come from the germline V gene (reference sequence). The trim removed 0 bases at V and 2 bases at J, leaving 4 bases unmatched. The CDR3 is 14 amino acids. The CDR3 reads CSARDLGGAYEQYF. The CDR3 nucleotides are TGCAGTGCTAGAGATTTGGGGGGGGCCTACGAGCAGTACTTC.

The gene calls are TRBV27 and TRBJ1-2; TRBD1 matches at 9 bases. Germline CDR1 MNHEY, CDR2 SMNVEV (reference sequence). CDR3 length: 13 amino acids. The V and J ends lost 4 bases and 9 bases, in that order; junction bases with no gene match: 6. The CDR3 DNA is TGTGCCAGCAGTTCCGGGACAGGGAAGAGCTACACCTTC. Translation: CASSSGTGKSYTF.

J is TRBJ2-2 and V is TRBV7-9; TRBD1 might be the D (6 bases). The V and J ends lost 3 bases and 3 bases respectively, with 14 bases between them. Germline-derived CDR1 and CDR2 are SEHNR and FQNEAQ (reference sequence). The CDR3 is 16 amino acids. The CDR3 loop reads CASSLRGFQDTGELFF. The CDR3 DNA reads TGTGCCAGCAGCTTGAGGGGGTTTCAGGACACCGGGGAGCTGTTTTTT.

Many counts were recorded for this clonotype. The V gene is TRBV9, the J gene TRBJ2-1; 9 positions agree with TRBD2. In germline, CDR1 is SGDLS, CDR2 YYNGEE. CDR3 size: 14 residues. V dropped 0 bases and J dropped 7; count of bases not matched to a gene: 2. The CDR3: CASSVGGGANEQFF. The CDR3 bases are TGTGCCAGCAGCGTAGGCGGGGGGGCAAATGAGCAGTTCTTC.

This chain uses TRBV7-8 with TRBJ2-1; TRBD1 might be the D (5 bases). The CDR3 contains 13 residues. The germline CDR1 and CDR2 sequences are SGHVS and FQNEAQ. V dropped 4 bases and J dropped 12 bases, with 16 bases sitting between them. This CDR3 is CASSSRQSMGQFF. CDR3 bases: TGTGCCAGCAGCTCTAGACAGTCTATGGGGCAGTTCTTC.

The chain joins TRBV5-1 to TRBJ1-3; tentatively, D is TRBD1 (5 bases). This CDR3 has 15 residues. Per the germline V gene, CDR1 is SGHRS and CDR2 is YFSETQ. Trimming shortened V by 4 bases and J by 3 bases, and 14 bases separated the two germline ends. CDR3: CASSAEGMDGNTIYF. CDR3 coding DNA: TGCGCCAGCAGCGCCGAGGGGATGGATGGAAACACCATATATTTT.

This chain links TRBV5-1 with TRBJ2-7; D is unresolved. This CDR3 is 14 amino acids long. Germline V gene data show CDR1 as SGHRS and CDR2 as YFSETQ. Between the trimmed V and J ends, which lost 0 bases and 4 bases, there was a span of 11 bases. The CDR3: CASSLGLMLYEQYF. The CDR3 region has the DNA TGCGCCAGCAGCTTGGGGCTTATGTTATACGAGCAGTACTTC.

This clonotype was counted a few times. The chain has TRBV27 and TRBJ2-1, with 8 bases that match TRBD2. Germline V gene data show CDR1 as MNHEY and CDR2 as SMNVEV (reference sequence). V was clipped by 3 bases and J by 8 bases; unmatched bases: 9. This CDR3 is built from 15 residues. CDR3 DNA sequence: TGTGCCAGCAGTTTCTTAGGGACTAGGCACTATGAGCAGTTCTTC. Its translation is CASSFLGTRHYEQFF.

This clonotype was seen repeatedly, ten times or more. The CDR3 sequence: CASSETGGHDTF. The CDR3 nucleotides read TGCGCCAGTTCCGAGACAGGGGGTCACGACACCTTC. The J gene is TRBJ1-2, the V gene TRBV5-1; 9 bases are shared with TRBD1. The CDR3 runs 12 residues. The germline gives CDR1 SGHRS, CDR2 YFSETQ. V lost 8 bases, J lost 12 bases, and 11 bases stayed unmatched.

There are a few counts of this clonotype. CDR3 in amino acids: CASSKDRDTEAFF. For the CDR3, the DNA is TGCGCCAGCAGCAAAGACAGGGACACTGAAGCTTTCTTT. This chain uses TRBV5-1 with TRBJ1-1; 7 positions match TRBD1. The germline V gene encodes CDR1 SGHRS and CDR2 YFSETQ. The CDR3 runs 13 residues. The V and J ends lost 4 bases and 3 bases, in that order; junction bases with no gene match: 3.

This rearrangement joins TRBV20-1 to TRBJ2-3; D is possibly TRBD1 (6 bases). The germline V gene encodes CDR1 DFQATT and CDR2 SNEGSKA (reference sequence). This CDR3 has 15 amino acids. V gave up 7 bases and J gave up 0 bases, with 17 bases separating them. The CDR3 loop is CSGSAPGDSTDTQYF. CDR3 coding DNA: TGCAGTGGCAGCGCCCCAGGGGATAGCACAGATACGCAGTATTTT.

V and J are TRBV6-5 and TRBJ2-7, with 7 bases lining up with TRBD2. The V gene end was trimmed by 2 bases and the J gene end by 5 bases; junction bases not matched to a gene: 3. CDR1 MNHEY and CDR2 SVGAGI come from the germline V gene. The CDR3 runs to 13 residues. CDR3 bases: TGTGCCAGCAGTTACAGCGGGATCCACGAGCAGTACTTC. This gives the protein CASSYSGIHEQYF.

The genes are TRBV3-1 and TRBJ1-6; 8 nucleotides agree with TRBD1. The CDR3 is 15 residues long. The V gene end was trimmed by 1 base and the J gene end by 7 bases; junction bases not matched to a gene: 3. Germline assignment: CDR1 LGHDT and CDR2 YNNKEL (reference sequence). CDR3 coding DNA: TGTGCCAGCAGCCAAGCCGGACAGGGCAATTCACCCCTCCACTTT. Encoded protein: CASSQAGQGNSPLHF.

This clonotype has ten or more counts. The rearrangement joins TRBV20-1 to TRBJ2-1; 12 positions agree with TRBD2. The germline V gene has CDR1 DFQATT and CDR2 SNEGSKA (reference sequence). This CDR3 region has 17 residues. V lost 3 bases and J lost 0; bases outside the gene matches: 6. In DNA form, the CDR3 reads TGCAGTGCTAGCAGTCTAGCGGGGGGGAGCTCCTACAATGAGCAGTTCTTC. Translated, it gives CSASSLAGGSSYNEQFF.

This chain's CDR3 is CASSLVGSGITSTDTQYF. The CDR3 DNA reads TGTGCCAGCAGCTTGGTGGGTAGCGGGATCACTAGCACAGATACGCAGTATTTT. The chain carries TRBV5-5 and TRBJ2-3, with TRBD2 identical over 8 bases. The germline gives CDR1 SGHKS, CDR2 YYEKEE (reference sequence). Losses at the gene ends were 0 bases for V and 0 bases for J; bases not matched to a gene: 9. The CDR3 covers 18 residues.

V gene TRBV6-5 combines with J gene TRBJ2-5; possible D gene TRBD2, 5 bases. CDR1 and CDR2 (germline): MNHEY, SVGAGI. The V and J ends lost 2 bases and 5 bases respectively, with 15 bases between them. The CDR3 has 15 residues. CDR3 sequence: CASSYGLSRDETQYF. The CDR3 DNA sequence: TGTGCCAGCAGTTACGGACTTTCCCGCGACGAGACCCAGTACTTC.

This chain joins TRBV14 and TRBJ1-1; D call uncertain. In germline, CDR1 is SGHDN, CDR2 FVKESK. The CDR3 totals 13 residues. V dropped 0 bases and J dropped 9 bases, with 11 bases sitting between them. For the CDR3, the DNA is TGTGCCAGCAGCCAAGACAATTTCCAGCAAGCTTTCTTT. Amino acid sequence: CASSQDNFQQAFF.

This clonotype was seen a few times. The J gene is TRBJ2-7, the V gene TRBV20-1; 7 bases map to TRBD2. Germline trimming cut 2 bases from V and 5 bases from J; bases unmatched to any gene: 9. The CDR3 has 14 residues. Germline CDR1 is DFQATT and CDR2 is SNEGSKA (reference sequence). The DNA of the CDR3 is TGCAGTGCTAGACGGTTAGCGGGTCCAGACGAGCAGTACTTC. Translation: CSARRLAGPDEQYF.